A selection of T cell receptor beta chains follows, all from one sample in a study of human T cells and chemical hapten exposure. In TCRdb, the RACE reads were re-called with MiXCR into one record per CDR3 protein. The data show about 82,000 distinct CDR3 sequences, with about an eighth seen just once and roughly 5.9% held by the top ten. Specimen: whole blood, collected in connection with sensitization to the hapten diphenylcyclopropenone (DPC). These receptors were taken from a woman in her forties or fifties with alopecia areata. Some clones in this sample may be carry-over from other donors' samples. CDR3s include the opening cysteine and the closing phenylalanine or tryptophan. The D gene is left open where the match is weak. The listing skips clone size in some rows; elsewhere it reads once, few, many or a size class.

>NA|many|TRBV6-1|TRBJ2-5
CASSEGLVGTQYF
TGTGCCAGCAGTGAAGGACTAGTTGGGACCCAGTACTTC
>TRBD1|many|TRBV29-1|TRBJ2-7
CSVPGQGDEQYF
TGCAGCGTTCCGGGACAGGGTGACGAGCAGTACTTC
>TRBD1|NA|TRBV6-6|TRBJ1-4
CASTTRRDSYNEKLFF
TGTGCCAGCACTACCCGGAGGGACAGCTATAATGAAAAACTGTTTTTT
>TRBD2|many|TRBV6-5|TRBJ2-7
CASRYTTSGSYEQYF
TGTGCCAGCAGATATACGACTAGCGGGAGCTACGAGCAGTACTTC
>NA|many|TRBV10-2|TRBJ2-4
CASKIDPGAKNIQYF
TGCGCCAGCAAGATCGACCCTGGGGCCAAAAACATTCAGTACTTC
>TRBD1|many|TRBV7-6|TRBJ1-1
CASSSQRRGGREGTEAFF
TGTGCCAGCAGCTCCCAACGTCGAGGGGGCAGGGAGGGCACTGAAGCTTTCTTT
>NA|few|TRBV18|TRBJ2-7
CASSLKESSSVYEQYF
TGTGCCAGCTCACTTAAGGAATCCTCGAGCGTCTACGAGCAGTACTTC
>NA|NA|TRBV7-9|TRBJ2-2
CASSFRESYPNTGELFF
TGTGCCAGCAGCTTCCGGGAGTCCTATCCGAACACCGGGGAGCTGTTTTTT
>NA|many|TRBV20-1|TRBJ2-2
CSARPPTGELFF
TGCAGTGCTAGACCCCCTACCGGGGAGCTGTTTTTT
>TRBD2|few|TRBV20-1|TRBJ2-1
CSARGEREMSNEQFF
TGCAGTGCTAGAGGGGAGCGGGAGATGAGCAATGAGCAGTTCTTC
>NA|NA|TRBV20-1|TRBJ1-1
CSVDGLNTEAFF
TGCAGTGTTGACGGATTGAACACTGAAGCTTTCTTT
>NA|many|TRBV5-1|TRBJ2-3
CASSFPGDADTQYF
TGCGCCAGCAGCTTTCCTGGAGACGCAGATACGCAGTATTTT
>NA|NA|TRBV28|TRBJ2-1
CASSYGTVPYNEQFF
TGTGCCAGCAGTTATGGTACGGTTCCTTATAATGAGCAGTTCTTC
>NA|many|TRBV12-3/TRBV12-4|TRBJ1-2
CASSFGEGSYGYTF
TGTGCCAGCAGTTTCGGCGAAGGGTCCTATGGCTACACCTTC
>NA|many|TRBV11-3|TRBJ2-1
CASSLLEPAINYNEQFF
TGTGCCAGCAGCTTATTGGAACCGGCCATCAACTACAATGAGCAGTTCTTC
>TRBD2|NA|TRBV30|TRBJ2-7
CASSGSGGYEQYF
TGTGCCTCTAGCGGGAGTGGGGGCTACGAGCAGTACTTC
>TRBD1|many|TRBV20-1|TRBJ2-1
CSAHRDRVPNEQFF
TGCAGTGCCCACCGGGACAGGGTACCCAATGAGCAGTTCTTC